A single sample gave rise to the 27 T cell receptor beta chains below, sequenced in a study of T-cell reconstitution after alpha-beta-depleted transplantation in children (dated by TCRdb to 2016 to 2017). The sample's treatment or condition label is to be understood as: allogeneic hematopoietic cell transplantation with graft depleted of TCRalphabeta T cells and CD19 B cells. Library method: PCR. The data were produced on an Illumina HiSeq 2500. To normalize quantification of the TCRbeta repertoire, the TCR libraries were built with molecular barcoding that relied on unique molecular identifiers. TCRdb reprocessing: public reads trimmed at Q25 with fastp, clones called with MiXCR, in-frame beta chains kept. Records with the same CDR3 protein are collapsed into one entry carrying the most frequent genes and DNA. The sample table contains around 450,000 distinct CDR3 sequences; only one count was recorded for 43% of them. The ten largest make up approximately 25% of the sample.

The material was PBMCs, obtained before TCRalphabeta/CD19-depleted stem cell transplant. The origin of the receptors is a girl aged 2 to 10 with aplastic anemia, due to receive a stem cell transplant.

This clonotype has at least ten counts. The CDR3 loop reads CSVGGGRYEQYF. In DNA form, the CDR3 reads TGCAGCGTTGGCGGAGGTCGCTACGAGCAGTACTTC. The chain recombines TRBV29-1 with TRBJ2-7; the D gene is possibly TRBD2 (5 bases). The germline V gene encodes CDR1 SQVTM and CDR2 ANQGSEA. This CDR3 spans 12 amino acids. Trimming shortened V by 4 bases and J by 3 bases, and 10 bases separated the two germline ends.

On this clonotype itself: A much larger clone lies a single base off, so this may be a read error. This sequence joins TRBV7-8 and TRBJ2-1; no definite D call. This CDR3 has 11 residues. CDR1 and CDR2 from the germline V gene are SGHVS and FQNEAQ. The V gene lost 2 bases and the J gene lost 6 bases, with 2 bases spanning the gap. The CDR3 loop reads CASSLINEQFF. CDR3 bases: TGTGCCAGCAGCTTAATCAATGAGCAGTTCTTC.

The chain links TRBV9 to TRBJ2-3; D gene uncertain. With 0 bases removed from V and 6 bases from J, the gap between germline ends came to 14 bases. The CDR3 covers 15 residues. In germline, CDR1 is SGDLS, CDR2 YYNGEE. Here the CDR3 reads CASSVGGEAVDTQYF. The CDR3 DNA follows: TGTGCCAGCAGCGTAGGAGGAGAGGCGGTGGATACGCAGTATTTT. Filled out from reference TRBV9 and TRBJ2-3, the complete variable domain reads DSGVTQTPKHLITATGQRVTLRCSPRSGDLSVYWYQQSLDQGLQFLIQYYNGEERAKGNILERFSAQQFPDLHSELNLSSLELGDSALYFCASSVGGEAVDTQYFGPGTRLTVL.

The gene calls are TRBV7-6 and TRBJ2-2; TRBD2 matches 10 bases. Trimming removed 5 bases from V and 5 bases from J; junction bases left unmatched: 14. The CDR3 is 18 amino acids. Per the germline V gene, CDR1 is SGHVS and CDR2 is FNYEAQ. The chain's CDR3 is CASSTRGLAGVKTGELFF. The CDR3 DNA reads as TGTGCCAGCAGCACTAGAGGGCTAGCGGGGGTTAAAACCGGGGAGCTGTTTTTT.

The DNA of the CDR3 is TGTGCCAGCAGTGTCCTTGGAATCTACACAGATACGCAGTATTTT. Translating it yields CASSVLGIYTDTQYF. V and J are TRBV28 and TRBJ2-3, with D unclear. CDR3 length equals 15 residues. V shed 5 bases and J shed 2 bases, with 14 bases lying between them. Per the germline V gene, CDR1 is MDHEN and CDR2 is SYDVKM.

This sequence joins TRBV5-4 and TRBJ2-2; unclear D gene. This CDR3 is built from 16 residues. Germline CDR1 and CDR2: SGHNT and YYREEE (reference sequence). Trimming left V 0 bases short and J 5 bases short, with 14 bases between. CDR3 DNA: TGTGCCAGCAGCTTGGAAGGCATTCTGCTGACCGGGGAGCTGTTTTTT. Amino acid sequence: CASSLEGILLTGELFF.

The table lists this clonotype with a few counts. CDR3 nucleotide sequence: TGTGCCAGCAGCAGCGTGACAGGGGGCATTTACGAGCAGTACTTC. It yields the protein CASSSVTGGIYEQYF. This chain connects TRBV28 to TRBJ2-7; 10 bases are a match to TRBD1. Trimming took 6 bases from V and 4 from J; bases not matched to a gene: 9. Germline V gene lookup returns CDR1 MDHEN and CDR2 SYDVKM. CDR3 length: 15 amino acids.

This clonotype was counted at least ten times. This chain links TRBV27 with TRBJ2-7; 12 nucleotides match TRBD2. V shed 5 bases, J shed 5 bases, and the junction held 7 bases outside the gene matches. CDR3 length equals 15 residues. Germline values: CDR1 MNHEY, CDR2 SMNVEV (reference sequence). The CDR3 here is CASSPRTSGIDEQYF. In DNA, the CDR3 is TGTGCCAGCAGTCCTCGGACTAGCGGGATAGACGAGCAGTACTTC.

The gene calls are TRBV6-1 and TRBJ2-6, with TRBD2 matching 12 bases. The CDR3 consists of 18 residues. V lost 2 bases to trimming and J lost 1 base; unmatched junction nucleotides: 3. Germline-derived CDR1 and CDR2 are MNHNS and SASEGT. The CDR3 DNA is TGTGCCAGCAGTGAATTTGGGACTAGCGGGTCTGGGGCCAACGTCCTGACTTTC. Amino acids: CASSEFGTSGSGANVLTF.

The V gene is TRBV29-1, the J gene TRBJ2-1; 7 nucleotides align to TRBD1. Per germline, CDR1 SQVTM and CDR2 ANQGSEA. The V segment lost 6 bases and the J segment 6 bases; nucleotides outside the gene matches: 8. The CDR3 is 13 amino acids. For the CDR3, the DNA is TGCAGCGTAGATTTCGGGACAGTCAATGAGCAGTTCTTC. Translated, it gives CSVDFGTVNEQFF.

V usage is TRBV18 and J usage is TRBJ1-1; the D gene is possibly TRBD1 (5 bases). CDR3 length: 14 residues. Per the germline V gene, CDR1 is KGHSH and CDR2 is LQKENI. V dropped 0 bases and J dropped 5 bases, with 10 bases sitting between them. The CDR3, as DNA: TGTGCCAGCTCACCACCGGGAGGGGTGACTGAAGCTTTCTTT. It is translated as CASSPPGGVTEAFF.

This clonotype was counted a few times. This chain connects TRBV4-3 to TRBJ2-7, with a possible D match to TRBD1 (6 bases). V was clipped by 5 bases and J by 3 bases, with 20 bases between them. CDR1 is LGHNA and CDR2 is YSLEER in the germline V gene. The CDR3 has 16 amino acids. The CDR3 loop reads CASSSDRDTRRYEQYF. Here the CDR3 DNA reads TGCGCCAGCAGCTCGGACCGGGACACAAGACGCTACGAGCAGTACTTC.

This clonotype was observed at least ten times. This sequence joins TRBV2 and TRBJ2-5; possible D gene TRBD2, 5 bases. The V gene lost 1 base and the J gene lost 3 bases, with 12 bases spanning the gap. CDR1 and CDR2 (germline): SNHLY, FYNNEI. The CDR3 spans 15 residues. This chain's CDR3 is CASSEERTLKETQYF. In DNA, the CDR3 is TGTGCCAGCAGTGAAGAGCGGACCTTAAAAGAGACCCAGTACTTC.

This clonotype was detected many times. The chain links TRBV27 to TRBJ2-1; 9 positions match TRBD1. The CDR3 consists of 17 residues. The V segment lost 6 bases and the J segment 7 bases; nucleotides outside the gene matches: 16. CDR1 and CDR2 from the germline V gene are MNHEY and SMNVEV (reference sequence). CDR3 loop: CASSPPPHRGHLNEQFF. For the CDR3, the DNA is TGTGCCAGCAGCCCCCCTCCCCACAGGGGGCATCTTAATGAGCAGTTCTTC.

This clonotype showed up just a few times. CDR3 in DNA: TGTGCCAGCGAGAACAGGGGGAACACTGAAGCTTTCTTT. Amino acids: CASENRGNTEAFF. The genes are TRBV6-1 and TRBJ1-1; TRBD1 matches 7 bases. Germline V gene lookup returns CDR1 MNHNS and CDR2 SASEGT. The CDR3 is made up of 13 amino acids. V shed 8 bases and J 1 base; nucleotides not matched to a gene: 4.

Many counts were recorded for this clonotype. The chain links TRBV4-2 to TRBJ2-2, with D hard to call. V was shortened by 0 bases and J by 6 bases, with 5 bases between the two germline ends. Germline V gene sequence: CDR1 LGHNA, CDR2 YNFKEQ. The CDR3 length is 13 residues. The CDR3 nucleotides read TGTGCCAGCAGCCAAGATGGGCCCGGGGAGCTGTTTTTT. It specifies CASSQDGPGELFF.

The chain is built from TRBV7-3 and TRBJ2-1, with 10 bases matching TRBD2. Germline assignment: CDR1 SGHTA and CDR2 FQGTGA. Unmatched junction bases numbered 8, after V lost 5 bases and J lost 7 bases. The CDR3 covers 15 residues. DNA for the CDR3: TGTGCCAGCAGCCTTCTAGCGGGAGTTTTGAATGAGCAGTTCTTC. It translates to CASSLLAGVLNEQFF.

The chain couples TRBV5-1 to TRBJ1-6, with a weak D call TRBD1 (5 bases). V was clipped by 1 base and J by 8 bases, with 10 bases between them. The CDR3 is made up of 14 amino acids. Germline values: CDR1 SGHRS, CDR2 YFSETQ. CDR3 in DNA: TGCGCCAGCAGCTTGCAAGGGGTAGATTCACCCCTCCACTTT. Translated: CASSLQGVDSPLHF.

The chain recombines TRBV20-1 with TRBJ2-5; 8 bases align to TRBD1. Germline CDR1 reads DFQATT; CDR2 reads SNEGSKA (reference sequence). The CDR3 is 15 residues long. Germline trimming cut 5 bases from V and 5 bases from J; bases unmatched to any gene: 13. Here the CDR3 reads CSASSVGTGWETQYF. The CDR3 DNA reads TGCAGTGCTTCATCGGTCGGGACAGGTTGGGAGACCCAGTACTTC.

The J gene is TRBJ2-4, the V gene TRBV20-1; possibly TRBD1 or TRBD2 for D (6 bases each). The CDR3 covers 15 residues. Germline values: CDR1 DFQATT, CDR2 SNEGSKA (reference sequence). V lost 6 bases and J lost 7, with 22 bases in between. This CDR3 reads CSAPSGAGVGNIQYF. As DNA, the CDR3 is TGCAGTGCGCCGTCGGGGGCCGGAGTTGGGAACATTCAGTACTTC.

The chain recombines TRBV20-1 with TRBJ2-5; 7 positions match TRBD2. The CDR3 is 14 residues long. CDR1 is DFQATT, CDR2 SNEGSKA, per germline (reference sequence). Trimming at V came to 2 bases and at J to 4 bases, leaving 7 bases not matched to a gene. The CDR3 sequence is CSARPAERGETQYF. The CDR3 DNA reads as TGCAGTGCTAGACCAGCGGAGCGGGGAGAGACCCAGTACTTC.

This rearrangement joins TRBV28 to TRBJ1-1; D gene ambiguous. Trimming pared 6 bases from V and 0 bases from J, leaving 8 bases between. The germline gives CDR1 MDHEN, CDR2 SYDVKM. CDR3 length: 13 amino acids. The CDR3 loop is CASRPTLNTEAFF. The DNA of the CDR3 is TGTGCCAGCAGGCCGACACTGAACACTGAAGCTTTCTTT.

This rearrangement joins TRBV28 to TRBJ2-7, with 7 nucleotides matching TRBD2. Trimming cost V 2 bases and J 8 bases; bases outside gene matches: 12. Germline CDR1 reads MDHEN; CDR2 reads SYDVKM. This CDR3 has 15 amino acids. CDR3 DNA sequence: TGTGCCAGCAGTTTAGCGCTGCGGGCCGGGGGGAAGCAGTACTTC. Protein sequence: CASSLALRAGGKQYF.

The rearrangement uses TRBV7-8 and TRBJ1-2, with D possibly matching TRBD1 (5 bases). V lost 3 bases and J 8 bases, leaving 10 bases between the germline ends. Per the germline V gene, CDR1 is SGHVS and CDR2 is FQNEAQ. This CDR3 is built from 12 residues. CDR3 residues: CASSLGVDGYTF. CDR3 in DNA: TGTGCCAGCAGCTTGGGGGTGGACGGCTACACCTTC.

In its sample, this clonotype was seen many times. The CDR3 DNA reads as TGCAGTGCTAGAGTGGGCAGGGGCACAGATACGCAGTATTTT. Translation gives CSARVGRGTDTQYF. The J gene is TRBJ2-3, the V gene TRBV20-1; perhaps TRBD1 as D (5 bases). CDR1 is DFQATT, CDR2 SNEGSKA, per germline (reference sequence). The V gene lost 1 base and the J gene lost 1 base, with 9 bases spanning the gap. The CDR3 consists of 14 residues.

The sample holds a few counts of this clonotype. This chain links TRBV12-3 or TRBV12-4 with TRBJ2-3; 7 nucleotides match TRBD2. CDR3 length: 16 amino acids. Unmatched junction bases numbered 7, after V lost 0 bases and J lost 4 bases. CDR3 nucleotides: TGTGCCAGCAGTTTAGCGGGAGGGCCCATATCAGATACGCAGTATTTT. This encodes CASSLAGGPISDTQYF.

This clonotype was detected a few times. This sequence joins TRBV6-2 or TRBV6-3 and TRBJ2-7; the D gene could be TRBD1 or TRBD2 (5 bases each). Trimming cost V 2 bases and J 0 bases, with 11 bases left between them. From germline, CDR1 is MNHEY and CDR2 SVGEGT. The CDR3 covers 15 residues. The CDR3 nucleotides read TGTGCCAGCAGTTACGAGGGGCTCCTCTCCTACGAGCAGTACTTC. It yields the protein CASSYEGLLSYEQYF.